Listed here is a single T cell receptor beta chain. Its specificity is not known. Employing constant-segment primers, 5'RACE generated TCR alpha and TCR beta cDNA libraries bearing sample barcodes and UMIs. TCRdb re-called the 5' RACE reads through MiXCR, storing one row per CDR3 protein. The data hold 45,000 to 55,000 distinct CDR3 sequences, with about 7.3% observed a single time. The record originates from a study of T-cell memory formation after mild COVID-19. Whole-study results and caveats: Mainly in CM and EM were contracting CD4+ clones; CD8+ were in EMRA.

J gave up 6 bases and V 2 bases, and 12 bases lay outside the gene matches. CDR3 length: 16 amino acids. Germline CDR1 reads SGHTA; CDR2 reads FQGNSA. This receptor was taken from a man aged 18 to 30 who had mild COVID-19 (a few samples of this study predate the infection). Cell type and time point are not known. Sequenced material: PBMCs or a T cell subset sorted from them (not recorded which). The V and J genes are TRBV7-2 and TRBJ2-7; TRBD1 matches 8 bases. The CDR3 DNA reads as TGTGCCAGCAGCTTAAGACAGGGGCCGGGAGTACGCGAGCAGTACTTC. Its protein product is CASSLRQGPGVREQYF.